The entry below describes one T cell receptor (beta chain). The antigen is undetermined. This record belongs to a study of monozygotic twins with inflammatory bowel disease. General study points: Researchers were unable to tell different T cell subtypes apart. IBD patients, compared with healthy twins, shared fewer clonotypes with others (especially with disease activity). Data gave no support to a single strong signal or clonotype associated with IBD.

The CDR3 sequence is 14 residues long. TCRdb processed the 5' RACE reads again and assigns one entry to each CDR3 protein, with no DNA. This sample's table has about 140,000 distinct CDR3 sequences. Sequencing input: blood. The sequence came from a human donor with ulcerative colitis or Crohn's disease, or a healthy co-twin of an affected twin (not recorded which). J is TRBJ2-2 and V is TRBV12-3 or TRBV12-4; TCRdb's D call, TRBD1, is unchecked because there is no DNA. The CDR3 reads CASSPGQLAGELFF.